This T cell receptor beta chain was captured by sequencing in a study of blood T cells in healthy people across ages. Study observations and caveats: The study could not conclusively compare naive and antigen-experienced cells, given its unsorted PBMCs.

To note about this clonotype: Its antigen is as yet unknown.

A second PCR of about 7 to 12 cycles used a sample-barcoded 5' primer and a J-beta primer mix. TCRdb reanalysed the 5' RACE reads using MiXCR and keeps one entry per CDR3 protein. The data contain roughly 1,700,000 distinct CDR3 sequences, 28% of them seen just once; the ten biggest clones take up roughly 8%. This clonotype was obtained from a woman aged 25 to 39 in good health. Sequenced input: blood.

The CDR3 DNA follows: TGCAGTGCTAGGGGGTGGGGGGATGCGGATACGCAGTATTTT. It yields the protein CSARGWGDADTQYF. The chain uses TRBV20-1 and TRBJ2-3, with D tentatively TRBD2 (6 bases). This CDR3 contains 14 residues. Trimming removed 3 bases at V and 6 bases at J, with 16 bases between. Looked up from germline, CDR1 is DFQATT and CDR2 is SNEGSKA (reference sequence).